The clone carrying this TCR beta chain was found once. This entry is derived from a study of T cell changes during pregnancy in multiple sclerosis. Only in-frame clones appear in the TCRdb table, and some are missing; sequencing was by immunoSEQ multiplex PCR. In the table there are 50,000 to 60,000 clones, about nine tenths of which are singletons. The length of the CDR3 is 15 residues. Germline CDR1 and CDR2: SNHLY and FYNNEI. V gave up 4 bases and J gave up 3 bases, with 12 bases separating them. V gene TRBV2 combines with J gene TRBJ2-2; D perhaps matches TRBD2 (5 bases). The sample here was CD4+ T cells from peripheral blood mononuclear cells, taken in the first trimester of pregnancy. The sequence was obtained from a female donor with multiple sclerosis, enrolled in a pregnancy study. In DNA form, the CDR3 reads TGTGCCAGCAGTGTTAAGCGGAGCCACACCGGGGAGCTGTTTTTT. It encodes CASSVKRSHTGELFF. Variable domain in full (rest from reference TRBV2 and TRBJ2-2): EPEVTQTPSHQVTQMGQEVILRCVPISNHLYFYWYRQILGQKVEFLVSFYNNEISEKSEIFDDQFSVERPDGSNFTLKIRSTKLEDSAMYFCASSVKRSHTGELFFGEGSRLTVL.